The clone carrying this T cell receptor (beta chain) occurred once. The data stem from a study of blood T cell repertoires in COVID-19. The wider study: COVID-19 samples, acute and convalescent, were from the United States, Italy and Spain. In each case, the material was cDNA or gDNA derived from T cells, B-cell-depleted T cells, or PBMCs.

Germline V gives CDR1 SGHAT, CDR2 FQNNGV. The length of the CDR3 is 13 residues. The V end lost 4 bases, the J end lost 5 bases, and 11 bases lay between the germline ends. In the original workflow: The assay estimated nucleated cells by amplifying reference gene primers. Libraries were prepared by immunoSEQ multiplex PCR; TCRdb keeps only in-frame clonotypes and omits some of them. The V and J calls and the clone size are those of that table, but D and trimming were determined from the DNA. The sample has about 68,000 clones; roughly 84% are singletons. The clonotype originates from a man between 50 and 59 years old with active COVID-19. The chain recombines TRBV11-2 with TRBJ2-5, with D possibly matching TRBD1 (5 bases). The sequenced sample was peripheral blood. The CDR3 bases are TGTGCCAGCAGCTGGGAAGGGGTGGAGACCCAGTACTTC. This codes for CASSWEGVETQYF.